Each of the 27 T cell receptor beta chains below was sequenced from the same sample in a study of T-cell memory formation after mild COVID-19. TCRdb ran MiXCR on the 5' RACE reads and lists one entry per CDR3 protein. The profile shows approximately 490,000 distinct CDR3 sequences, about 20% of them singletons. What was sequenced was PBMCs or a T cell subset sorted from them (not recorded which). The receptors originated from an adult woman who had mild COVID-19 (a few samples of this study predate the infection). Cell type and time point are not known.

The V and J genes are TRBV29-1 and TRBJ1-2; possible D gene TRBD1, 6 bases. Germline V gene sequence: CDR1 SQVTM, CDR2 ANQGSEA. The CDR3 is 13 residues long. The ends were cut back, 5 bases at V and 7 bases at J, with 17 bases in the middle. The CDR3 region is CSVLSPQGTGYTF. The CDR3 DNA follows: TGCAGCGTTTTATCCCCACAGGGAACTGGCTACACCTTC.

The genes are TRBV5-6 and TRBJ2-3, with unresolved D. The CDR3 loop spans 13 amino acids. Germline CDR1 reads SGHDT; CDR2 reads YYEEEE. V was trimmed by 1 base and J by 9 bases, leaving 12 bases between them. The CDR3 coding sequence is TGTGCCAGCAGCTTGAAAGGAGTTGACACGCAGTATTTT. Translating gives CASSLKGVDTQYF.

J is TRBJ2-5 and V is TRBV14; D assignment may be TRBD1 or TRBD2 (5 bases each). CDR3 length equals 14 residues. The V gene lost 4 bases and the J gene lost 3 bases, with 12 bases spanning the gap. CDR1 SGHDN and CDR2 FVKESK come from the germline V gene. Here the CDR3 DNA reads TGTGCCAGCAGCCGCTTAGGGACGGAAGAGACCCAGTACTTC. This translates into CASSRLGTEETQYF.

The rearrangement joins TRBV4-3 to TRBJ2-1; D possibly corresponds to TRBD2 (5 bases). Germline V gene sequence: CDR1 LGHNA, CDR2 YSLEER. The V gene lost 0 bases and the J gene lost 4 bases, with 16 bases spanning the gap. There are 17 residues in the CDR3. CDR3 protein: CASSQDLASLIYNEQFF. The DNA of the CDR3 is TGCGCCAGCAGCCAAGATTTGGCTAGCCTTATTTACAATGAGCAGTTCTTC.

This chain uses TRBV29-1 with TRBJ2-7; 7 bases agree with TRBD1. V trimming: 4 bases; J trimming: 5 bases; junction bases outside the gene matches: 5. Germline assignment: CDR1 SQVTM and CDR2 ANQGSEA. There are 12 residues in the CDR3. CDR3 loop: CSVVNRGDEQYF. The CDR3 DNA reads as TGCAGCGTTGTGAACAGGGGCGACGAGCAGTACTTC.

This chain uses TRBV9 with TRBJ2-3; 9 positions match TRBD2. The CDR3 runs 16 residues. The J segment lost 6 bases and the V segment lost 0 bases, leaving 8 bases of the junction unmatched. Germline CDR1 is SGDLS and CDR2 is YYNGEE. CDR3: CASSVEGLAAGDTQYF. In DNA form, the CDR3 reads TGTGCCAGCAGCGTAGAGGGACTAGCCGCCGGGGATACGCAGTATTTT.

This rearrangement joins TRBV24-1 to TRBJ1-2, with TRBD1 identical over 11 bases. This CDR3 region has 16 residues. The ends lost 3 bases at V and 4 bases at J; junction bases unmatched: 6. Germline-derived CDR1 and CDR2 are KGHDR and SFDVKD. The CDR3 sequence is CATSDIGTGGLYGYTF. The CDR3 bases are TGTGCCACCAGTGATATCGGGACAGGGGGACTCTATGGCTACACCTTC.

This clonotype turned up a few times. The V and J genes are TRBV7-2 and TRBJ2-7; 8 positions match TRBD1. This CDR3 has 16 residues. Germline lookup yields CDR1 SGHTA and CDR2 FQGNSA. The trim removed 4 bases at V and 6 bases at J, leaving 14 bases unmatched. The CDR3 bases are TGTGCCAGCAGCTCCTCCAGCTGGACAGGGCAGCGCGAGCAGTACTTC. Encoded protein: CASSSSSWTGQREQYF.

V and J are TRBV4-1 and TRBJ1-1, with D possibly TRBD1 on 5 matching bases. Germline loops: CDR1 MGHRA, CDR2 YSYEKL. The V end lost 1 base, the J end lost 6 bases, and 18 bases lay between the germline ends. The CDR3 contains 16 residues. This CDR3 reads CASSQGGARMDAEAFF. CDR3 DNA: TGCGCCAGCAGCCAAGGAGGGGCGCGGATGGACGCTGAAGCTTTCTTT.

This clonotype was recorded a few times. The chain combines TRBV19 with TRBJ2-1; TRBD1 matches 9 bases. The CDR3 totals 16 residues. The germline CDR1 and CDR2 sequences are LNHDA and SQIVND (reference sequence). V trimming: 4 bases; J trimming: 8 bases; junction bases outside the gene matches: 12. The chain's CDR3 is CASSTSDRGGPDEQFF. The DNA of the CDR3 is TGTGCCAGTAGTACCTCCGACAGGGGGGGCCCAGATGAGCAGTTCTTC.

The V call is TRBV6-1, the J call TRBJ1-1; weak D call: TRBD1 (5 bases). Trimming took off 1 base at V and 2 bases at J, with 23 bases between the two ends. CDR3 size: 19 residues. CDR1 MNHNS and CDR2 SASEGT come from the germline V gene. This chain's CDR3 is CASSEGFWETDKLNTEAFF. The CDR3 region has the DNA TGTGCCAGCAGTGAAGGGTTCTGGGAGACAGATAAACTTAACACTGAAGCTTTCTTT.

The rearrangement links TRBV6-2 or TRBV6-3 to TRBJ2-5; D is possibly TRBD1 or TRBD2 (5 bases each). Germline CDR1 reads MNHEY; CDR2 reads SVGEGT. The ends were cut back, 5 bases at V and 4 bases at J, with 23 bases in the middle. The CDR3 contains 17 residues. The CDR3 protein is CASSPGTDSHGVETQYF. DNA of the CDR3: TGTGCCAGCAGTCCCGGAACAGACAGCCACGGGGTAGAGACCCAGTACTTC.

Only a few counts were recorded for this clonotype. For the CDR3, the DNA is TGTGCCAGCAGCAAAGGGACTAGCGGGAGCCCAGATACGCAGTATTTT. Translated: CASSKGTSGSPDTQYF. This chain uses TRBV4-2 with TRBJ2-3, with 14 nucleotides matching TRBD2. CDR1 is LGHNA and CDR2 is YNFKEQ in the germline V gene. V lost 5 bases and J lost 4; bases outside the gene matches: 5. This CDR3 comprises 16 residues.

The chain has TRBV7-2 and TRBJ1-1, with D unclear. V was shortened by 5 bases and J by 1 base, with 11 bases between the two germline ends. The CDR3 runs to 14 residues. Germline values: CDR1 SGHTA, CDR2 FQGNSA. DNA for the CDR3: TGTGCCAGCAGCCGCCCTGCGGGGAACACTGAAGCTTTCTTT. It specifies CASSRPAGNTEAFF.

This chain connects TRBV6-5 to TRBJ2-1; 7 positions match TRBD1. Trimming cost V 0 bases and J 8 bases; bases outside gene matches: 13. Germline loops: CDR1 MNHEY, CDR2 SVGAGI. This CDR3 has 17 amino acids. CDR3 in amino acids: CASSYSPGQRVLDEQFF. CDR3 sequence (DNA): TGTGCCAGCAGTTACTCGCCGGGACAGAGAGTTTTGGATGAGCAGTTCTTC.

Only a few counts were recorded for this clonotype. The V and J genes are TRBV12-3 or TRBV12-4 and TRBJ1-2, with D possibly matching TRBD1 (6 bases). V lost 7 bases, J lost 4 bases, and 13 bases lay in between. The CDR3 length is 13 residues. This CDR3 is CASTWGPVYGYTF. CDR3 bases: TGTGCCAGCACCTGGGGGCCAGTCTATGGCTACACCTTC.

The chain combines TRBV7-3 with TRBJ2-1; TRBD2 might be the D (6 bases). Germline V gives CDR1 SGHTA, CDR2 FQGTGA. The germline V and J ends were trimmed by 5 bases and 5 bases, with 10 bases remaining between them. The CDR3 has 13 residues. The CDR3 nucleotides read TGTGCCAGCAGCAAGACTAGTAACAATGAGCAGTTCTTC. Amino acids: CASSKTSNNEQFF.

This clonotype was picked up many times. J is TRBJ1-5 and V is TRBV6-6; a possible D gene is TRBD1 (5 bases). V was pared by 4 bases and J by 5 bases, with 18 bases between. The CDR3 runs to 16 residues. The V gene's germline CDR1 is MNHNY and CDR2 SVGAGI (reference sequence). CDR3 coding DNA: TGTGCCAGCAGTTCACAATACCGGGACTCCGATCAGCCCCAGCATTTT. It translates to CASSSQYRDSDQPQHF.

In DNA form, the CDR3 reads TGTGCCAGCAGCTTGAAAGGACTAGCGGGAGTTACAGATACGCAGTATTTT. Amino acid sequence: CASSLKGLAGVTDTQYF. This chain connects TRBV7-2 to TRBJ2-3; the match to TRBD2 covers 13 bases. Trimming took 3 bases from V and 3 from J; bases not matched to a gene: 6. The CDR3 extends over 17 amino acids. In germline, CDR1 is SGHTA, CDR2 FQGNSA.

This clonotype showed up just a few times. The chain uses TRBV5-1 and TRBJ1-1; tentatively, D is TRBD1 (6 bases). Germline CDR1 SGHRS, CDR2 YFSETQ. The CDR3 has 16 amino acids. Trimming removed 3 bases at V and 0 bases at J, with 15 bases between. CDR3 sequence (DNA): TGCGCCAGCAGCTCGGACAGCGCCTCAATGAACACTGAAGCTTTCTTT. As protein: CASSSDSASMNTEAFF. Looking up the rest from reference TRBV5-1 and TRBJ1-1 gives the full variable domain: KAGVTQTPRYLIKTRGQQVTLSCSPISGHRSVSWYQQTPGQGLQFLFEYFSETQRNKGNFPGRFSGRQFSNSRSEMNVSTLELGDSALYLCASSSDSASMNTEAFFGQGTRLTVV.

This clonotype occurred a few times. The CDR3 reads CASSDDRGWSPLHF. As DNA, the CDR3 is TGTGCCAGCAGCGACGACAGGGGCTGGTCACCCCTCCACTTT. The V and J genes are TRBV9 and TRBJ1-6, with 8 bases matching TRBD1. After removal of 3 bases from V and 10 bases from J, the junction contained 6 bases not matched to a gene. The CDR3 has 14 amino acids. CDR1 and CDR2 (germline): SGDLS, YYNGEE.

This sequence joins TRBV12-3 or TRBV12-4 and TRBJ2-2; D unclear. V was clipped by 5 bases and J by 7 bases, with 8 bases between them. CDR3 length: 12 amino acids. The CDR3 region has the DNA TGTGCCAGCAGTGGTATCGACGGGGAGCTGTTTTTT. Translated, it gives CASSGIDGELFF.

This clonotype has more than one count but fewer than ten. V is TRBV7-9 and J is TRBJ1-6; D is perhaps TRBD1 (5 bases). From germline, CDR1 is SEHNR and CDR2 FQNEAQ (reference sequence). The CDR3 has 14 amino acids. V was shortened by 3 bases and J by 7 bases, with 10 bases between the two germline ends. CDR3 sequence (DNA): TGTGCCAGCAGCTTTGAGGACACCAATTCACCCCTCCACTTT. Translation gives CASSFEDTNSPLHF.

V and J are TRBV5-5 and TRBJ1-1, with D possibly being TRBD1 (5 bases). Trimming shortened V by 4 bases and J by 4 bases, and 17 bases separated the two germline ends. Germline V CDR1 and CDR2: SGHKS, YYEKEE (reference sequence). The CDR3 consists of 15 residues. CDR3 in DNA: TGTGCCAGCAGCCCGGGAGGCTTGGGGACCACTGAAGCTTTCTTT. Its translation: CASSPGGLGTTEAFF.

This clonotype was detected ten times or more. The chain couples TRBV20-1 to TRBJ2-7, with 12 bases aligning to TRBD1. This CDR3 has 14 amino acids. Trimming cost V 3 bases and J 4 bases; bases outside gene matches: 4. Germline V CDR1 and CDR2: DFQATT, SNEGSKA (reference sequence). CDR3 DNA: TGCAGTGCTAGGGGGGGACAGGGGGCGTACGAGCAGTACTTC. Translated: CSARGGQGAYEQYF.

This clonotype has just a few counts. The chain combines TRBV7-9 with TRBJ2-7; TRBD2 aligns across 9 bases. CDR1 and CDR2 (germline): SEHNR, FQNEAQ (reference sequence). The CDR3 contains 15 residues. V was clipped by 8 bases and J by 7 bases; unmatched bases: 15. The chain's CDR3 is CASRSSGSVWREQYF. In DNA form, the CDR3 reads TGTGCCAGCCGGAGTAGCGGGAGCGTTTGGCGTGAGCAGTACTTC.

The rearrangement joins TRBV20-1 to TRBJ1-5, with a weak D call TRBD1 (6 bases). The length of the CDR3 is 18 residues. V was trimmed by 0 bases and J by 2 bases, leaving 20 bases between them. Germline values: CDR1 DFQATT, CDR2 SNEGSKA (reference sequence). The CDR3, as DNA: TGCAGTGCTAGAGATCGGGCTTCCGGGGGCGCAGGCAATCAGCCCCAGCATTTT. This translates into CSARDRASGGAGNQPQHF.